Each of the 31 T cell receptor beta chains below was sequenced from the same sample in a study of radiation and T cells in renal cell carcinoma. Using immunoSEQ multiplex PCR, the repertoire was profiled, and TCRdb retains in-frame clones only, with some absent. Found here are 150,000 or so clones, 88% of them singletons; the top ten hold about 11%. Time point reported: blood 4 weeks post-SBRT, at nephrectomy. Stated treatment: 15 Gy SBRT to primary tumor, nephrectomy 4 weeks later. The sequences come from blood, collected from a patient whose treatment included radiotherapy and nephrectomy. These receptor sequences come from a woman in her forties or fifties with renal cell carcinoma.

The chain carries TRBV30 and TRBJ1-1; unclear D gene. Germline V gene lookup returns CDR1 GTSNPN and CDR2 SVGIG (reference sequence). Trimming took 0 bases from V and 1 from J, leaving 12 bases between them. The CDR3 runs 15 residues. The CDR3 DNA reads as TGTGCCTGGAGTGTAAATATGGGGAAGAACACTGAAGCTTTCTTT. Encoded protein: CAWSVNMGKNTEAFF. Drawing the rest from reference TRBV30 and TRBJ1-1, the complete variable domain is SQTIHQWPATLVQPVGSPLSLECTVEGTSNPNLYWYRQAAGRGLQLLFYSVGIGQISSEVPQNLSASRPQDRQFILSSKKLLLSDSGFYLCAWSVNMGKNTEAFFGQGTRLTVV.

The chain carries TRBV11-1 and TRBJ1-1; 8 nucleotides align to TRBD1. CDR1 is SGHAT and CDR2 is FQDESV in the germline V gene (reference sequence). With V trimmed by 6 bases and J by 3 bases, 6 bases remained unmatched. This CDR3 has 14 amino acids. The CDR3 DNA reads as TGTGCCAGCAGTTACGACAGGGGAGACACTGAAGCTTTCTTT. Protein product: CASSYDRGDTEAFF.

V and J are TRBV10-3 and TRBJ1-1; 7 nucleotides align to TRBD1. Germline trimming cut 5 bases from V and 4 bases from J; bases unmatched to any gene: 1. Germline assignment: CDR1 ENHRY and CDR2 SYGVKD. The CDR3 spans 12 residues. The CDR3 region is CAISRQGTEAFF. The CDR3 coding sequence is TGTGCCATCAGTCGACAGGGCACTGAAGCTTTCTTT.

The chain joins TRBV30 to TRBJ1-2; perhaps TRBD1 as D (5 bases). The CDR3 totals 16 residues. Per the germline V gene, CDR1 is GTSNPN and CDR2 is SVGIG (reference sequence). V was pared by 7 bases and J by 5 bases, with 26 bases between. The CDR3 DNA reads TGTGCCTCAATTCACCGGCAGGGTGGAGGTTATTATGGCTACACCTTC. Translated, it gives CASIHRQGGGYYGYTF.

The chain joins TRBV18 to TRBJ2-1, with 8 bases fitting TRBD1. The J segment lost 6 bases and the V segment lost 4 bases, leaving 8 bases of the junction unmatched. Germline lookup yields CDR1 KGHSH and CDR2 LQKENI. This CDR3 contains 15 residues. The CDR3 spells CASSLRTGKVNEQFF. The CDR3 DNA is TGTGCCAGCTCACTTCGGACAGGGAAGGTCAATGAGCAGTTCTTC.

V is TRBV30 and J is TRBJ2-2; 9 bases map to TRBD2. V lost 0 bases to trimming and J lost 5 bases; unmatched junction nucleotides: 4. Germline CDR1 GTSNPN, CDR2 SVGIG (reference sequence). CDR3 size: 15 residues. The CDR3 DNA follows: TGTGCCTGGAGTGTCCGGGGACTAGCAACCGGGGAGCTGTTTTTT. It yields the protein CAWSVRGLATGELFF.

The chain recombines TRBV11-2 with TRBJ1-2; D unresolved. CDR1 is SGHAT, CDR2 FQNNGV, per germline. The CDR3 runs 12 residues. Trimming left V 4 bases short and J 8 bases short, with 11 bases between. The CDR3 protein is CASSYLTEGYTF. The CDR3 DNA is TGTGCCAGCAGCTATCTGACGGAAGGCTACACCTTC.

This clone appeared once. This chain links TRBV27 with TRBJ1-2; possibly TRBD1 for D (6 bases). V was trimmed by 1 base and J by 10 bases, leaving 19 bases between them. The CDR3 has 15 amino acids. Per germline, CDR1 MNHEY and CDR2 SMNVEV (reference sequence). In DNA, the CDR3 is TGTGCCAGCAGTTTATGGTCGTCGTCGGGGGCGGACTACACCTTC. Protein product: CASSLWSSSGADYTF.

This clone was detected a few times. CDR3 loop: CASSEPGDSGNTIYF. The CDR3 DNA sequence: TGTGCCAGCAGTGAACCAGGGGACTCTGGAAACACCATATATTTT. The V call is TRBV6-1, the J call TRBJ1-3, with D possibly matching TRBD1 (6 bases). Trimming cost V 2 bases and J 0 bases, with 8 bases left between them. CDR1 MNHNS and CDR2 SASEGT come from the germline V gene. This CDR3 is 15 amino acids long.

The chain links TRBV7-2 to TRBJ1-1, with D maybe TRBD1 (5 bases). The CDR3 has 13 amino acids. Trimming took 3 bases from V and 10 from J, leaving 15 bases between them. CDR1 is SGHTA, CDR2 FQGNSA, per germline. CDR3 protein: CASSFDQGVTAFF. For the CDR3, the DNA is TGTGCCAGCAGCTTTGATCAGGGAGTCACAGCTTTCTTT. The complete variable domain, with remaining parts taken from reference TRBV7-2 and TRBJ1-1, reads GAGVSQSPSNKVTEKGKDVELRCDPISGHTALYWYRQSLGQGLEFLIYFQGNSAPDKSGLPSDRFSAERTGGSVSTLTIQRTQQEDSAVYLCASSFDQGVTAFFGQGTRLTVV.

Only one count was recorded for this clone. V and J are TRBV5-1 and TRBJ2-7, with D maybe TRBD2 (6 bases). The germline V and J ends were trimmed by 0 bases and 3 bases, with 7 bases remaining between them. The CDR3 extends over 13 amino acids. From germline, CDR1 is SGHRS and CDR2 YFSETQ. CDR3 DNA: TGCGCCAGCAGCTTGGGACTAGTCTACGAGCAGTACTTC. This translates into CASSLGLVYEQYF. The whole variable domain, filled in from reference TRBV5-1 and TRBJ2-7, reads KAGVTQTPRYLIKTRGQQVTLSCSPISGHRSVSWYQQTPGQGLQFLFEYFSETQRNKGNFPGRFSGRQFSNSRSEMNVSTLELGDSALYLCASSLGLVYEQYFGPGTRLTVT.

The chain carries TRBV2 and TRBJ1-5, with 7 bases identical to TRBD1. Trimming removed 6 bases from V and 1 base from J; junction bases left unmatched: 3. From germline, CDR1 is SNHLY and CDR2 FYNNEI. The CDR3 covers 14 residues. The CDR3 protein is CASRGTVSNQPQHF. CDR3 nucleotides: TGTGCCAGCAGGGGGACAGTCAGCAATCAGCCCCAGCATTTT.

The CDR3 DNA reads TGTGCCAGCAGCTTACTAGCGTCTTCTAGCACAGATACGCAGTATTTT. Its protein is CASSLLASSSTDTQYF. This chain links TRBV5-8 with TRBJ2-3; 7 nucleotides match TRBD2. V shed 2 bases and J 0 bases; nucleotides not matched to a gene: 6. Germline CDR1 is SGHTS and CDR2 is YDEGEE. The CDR3 loop spans 16 amino acids.

This chain's CDR3 is CASSKRRTGSSYNEQFF. For the CDR3, the DNA is TGTGCCAGCAGCAAAAGGAGGACAGGGAGCTCCTACAATGAGCAGTTCTTC. The J gene is TRBJ2-1, the V gene TRBV21-1; the table's TRBD1 call for D was not verified on the DNA. TRBV21-1 is tagged as a pseudogene. The CDR3 is 17 residues long.

The rearrangement links TRBV2 to TRBJ2-3, with 16 bases fitting TRBD2. Germline lookup yields CDR1 SNHLY and CDR2 FYNNEI. The length of the CDR3 is 18 residues. Trimming took 6 bases from V and 5 from J; bases not matched to a gene: 11. CDR3 loop: CASSKPGLAGGKGDTQYF. The CDR3 nucleotides read TGTGCCAGCAGCAAACCGGGACTAGCGGGGGGGAAGGGAGATACGCAGTATTTT.

The chain employs TRBV4-2 and TRBJ1-4; D is unclear. The CDR3 runs to 14 residues. Trimming removed 4 bases at V and 7 bases at J, with 13 bases between. Per germline, CDR1 LGHNA and CDR2 YNFKEQ. The CDR3 here is CASSPTNGVEKLFF. The CDR3, as DNA: TGTGCCAGCAGCCCCACAAATGGGGTTGAAAAACTGTTTTTT.

The genes are TRBV11-1 and TRBJ2-1; 8 bases agree with TRBD1. V lost 3 bases and J lost 4; bases outside the gene matches: 5. CDR1 and CDR2 (germline): SGHAT, FQDESV (reference sequence). The CDR3 loop spans 15 amino acids. The CDR3 DNA reads TGTGCCAGCAGCTTTCAGGGACAGGCTTACAATGAGCAGTTCTTC. The encoded protein is CASSFQGQAYNEQFF. Drawing the rest from reference TRBV11-1 and TRBJ2-1, the complete variable domain is EAEVAQSPRYKITEKSQAVAFWCDPISGHATLYWYRQILGQGPELLVQFQDESVVDDSQLPKDRFSAERLKGVDSTLKIQPAELGDSAMYLCASSFQGQAYNEQFFGPGTRLTVL.

The chain couples TRBV9 to TRBJ2-7; D unresolved. Looked up from germline, CDR1 is SGDLS and CDR2 is YYNGEE. The CDR3 is 13 residues long. Trimming stripped 2 bases from V and 6 bases from J, with 12 bases between. CDR3 sequence (DNA): TGTGCCAGCAGCGTTTCGTCCAGAGGCGAGCAGTACTTC. Its translation: CASSVSSRGEQYF. Complete variable domain (other parts from reference TRBV9 and TRBJ2-7): DSGVTQTPKHLITATGQRVTLRCSPRSGDLSVYWYQQSLDQGLQFLIQYYNGEERAKGNILERFSAQQFPDLHSELNLSSLELGDSALYFCASSVSSRGEQYFGPGTRLTVT.

The rearrangement links TRBV13 to TRBJ2-5, with D perhaps matching TRBD2 (5 bases). Trimming removed 2 bases at V and 3 bases at J, with 7 bases between. Germline V CDR1 and CDR2: PRHDT, FYEKMQ (reference sequence). The CDR3 consists of 13 residues. CDR3 sequence (DNA): TGTGCCAGCAGCTTACGGCGGGAAGAGACCCAGTACTTC. Translation: CASSLRREETQYF.

CDR3: CASSYFPANTEAFF. The CDR3 DNA reads as TGTGCCAGCAGTTATTTTCCGGCGAACACTGAAGCTTTCTTT. The chain joins TRBV6-5 to TRBJ1-1; D is ambiguous. CDR3 length: 14 amino acids. V was cut by 3 bases and J by 1 base, with 9 bases left in between. Germline CDR1 MNHEY, CDR2 SVGAGI.

V and J are TRBV2 and TRBJ1-5; D is possibly TRBD1 (5 bases). CDR1 is SNHLY and CDR2 is FYNNEI in the germline V gene. Trimming shortened V by 6 bases and J by 4 bases, and 7 bases separated the two germline ends. The CDR3 is 12 amino acids. The CDR3 loop is CASRRQNQPQHF. CDR3 DNA: TGTGCCAGCAGGAGACAGAATCAGCCCCAGCATTTT.

The chain links TRBV5-5 to TRBJ2-1; D call uncertain. The CDR3 has 15 amino acids. The germline V gene encodes CDR1 SGHKS and CDR2 YYEKEE (reference sequence). V lost 1 base, J lost 7 bases, and 15 bases lay in between. The CDR3: CASSLMATTGNEQFF. In nucleotides, the CDR3 is TGTGCCAGCAGCTTGATGGCCACCACTGGAAATGAGCAGTTCTTC.

This chain links TRBV19 with TRBJ2-3; D not resolved. Germline V CDR1 and CDR2: LNHDA, SQIVND (reference sequence). The ends were cut back, 5 bases at V and 5 bases at J, with 14 bases in the middle. CDR3 length: 14 amino acids. The chain's CDR3 is CASSRTEPRDTQYF. The CDR3 DNA reads TGTGCCAGTAGTCGGACGGAGCCCAGAGATACGCAGTATTTT.

The rearrangement uses TRBV7-2 and TRBJ2-2; the D gene could be TRBD1 or TRBD2 (5 bases each). The germline V and J ends were trimmed by 4 bases and 3 bases, with 15 bases remaining between them. Germline CDR1 is SGHTA and CDR2 is FQGNSA. The CDR3 spans 16 residues. CDR3 residues: CASSSPSGGHTGELFF. The CDR3 DNA sequence: TGTGCCAGCAGCTCCCCTAGTGGGGGACACACCGGGGAGCTGTTTTTT. Looking up the rest from reference TRBV7-2 and TRBJ2-2 gives the full variable domain: GAGVSQSPSNKVTEKGKDVELRCDPISGHTALYWYRQSLGQGLEFLIYFQGNSAPDKSGLPSDRFSAERTGGSVSTLTIQRTQQEDSAVYLCASSSPSGGHTGELFFGEGSRLTVL.

The rearrangement joins TRBV5-1 to TRBJ2-1; 9 bases match TRBD2. After removal of 1 base from V and 3 bases from J, the junction contained 8 bases not matched to a gene. The CDR3 has 17 amino acids. Germline CDR1 SGHRS, CDR2 YFSETQ. The CDR3 region has the DNA TGCGCCAGCAGCTTGCGGGCTAGCGGGGCGGGCTACAATGAGCAGTTCTTC. Translation gives CASSLRASGAGYNEQFF.

The V and J genes are TRBV6-5 and TRBJ1-1, with 8 bases matching TRBD1. After removal of 8 bases from V and 3 bases from J, the junction contained 8 bases not matched to a gene. CDR1 is MNHEY and CDR2 is SVGAGI in the germline V gene. The CDR3 has 14 residues. In DNA form, the CDR3 reads TGTGCCAGCCTCCCAGGGGGCAGGGACACTGAAGCTTTCTTT. Protein product: CASLPGGRDTEAFF.

This rearrangement joins TRBV28 to TRBJ2-1; D is uncertain. V dropped 5 bases and J dropped 7 bases, with 6 bases sitting between them. The CDR3 runs 11 residues. From germline, CDR1 is MDHEN and CDR2 SYDVKM. Here the CDR3 reads CASSTQNEQFF. The CDR3 DNA is TGTGCCAGCAGTACTCAAAATGAGCAGTTCTTC.

The gene calls are TRBV6-1 and TRBJ1-5; D ambiguous. Trimming removed 5 bases at V and 3 bases at J, with 11 bases between. CDR1 is MNHNS and CDR2 is SASEGT in the germline V gene. The CDR3 has 14 amino acids. As DNA, the CDR3 is TGTGCCAGCAGTTTAGACGGTTCCAATCAGCCCCAGCATTTT. This encodes CASSLDGSNQPQHF.

The chain uses TRBV9 and TRBJ2-2, with D perhaps given as TRBD1 or TRBD2 (5 bases each). Germline CDR1 is SGDLS and CDR2 is YYNGEE. The CDR3 has 15 amino acids. Trimming shortened V by 4 bases and J by 1 base, and 11 bases separated the two germline ends. The CDR3 region has the DNA TGTGCCAGCAGCTCCGGGACGGTGAACACCGGGGAGCTGTTTTTT. Protein product: CASSSGTVNTGELFF.

The chain carries TRBV18 and TRBJ2-3; 11 bases are shared with TRBD2. The CDR3 contains 15 residues. Germline trimming cut 4 bases from V and 3 bases from J; bases unmatched to any gene: 3. The V gene's germline CDR1 is KGHSH and CDR2 LQKENI. The CDR3 loop reads CASSLTSGDTDTQYF. CDR3 bases: TGTGCCAGCTCACTGACTAGCGGGGATACAGATACGCAGTATTTT.

This chain links TRBV6-1 with TRBJ2-7; 7 bases are shared with TRBD2. Looked up from germline, CDR1 is MNHNS and CDR2 is SASEGT. Trimming cost V 7 bases and J 3 bases; bases outside gene matches: 6. This CDR3 region has 13 residues. The CDR3 DNA follows: TGTGCCAGCAAACTAAGCGGGGTCTACGAGCAGTACTTC. Protein sequence: CASKLSGVYEQYF.